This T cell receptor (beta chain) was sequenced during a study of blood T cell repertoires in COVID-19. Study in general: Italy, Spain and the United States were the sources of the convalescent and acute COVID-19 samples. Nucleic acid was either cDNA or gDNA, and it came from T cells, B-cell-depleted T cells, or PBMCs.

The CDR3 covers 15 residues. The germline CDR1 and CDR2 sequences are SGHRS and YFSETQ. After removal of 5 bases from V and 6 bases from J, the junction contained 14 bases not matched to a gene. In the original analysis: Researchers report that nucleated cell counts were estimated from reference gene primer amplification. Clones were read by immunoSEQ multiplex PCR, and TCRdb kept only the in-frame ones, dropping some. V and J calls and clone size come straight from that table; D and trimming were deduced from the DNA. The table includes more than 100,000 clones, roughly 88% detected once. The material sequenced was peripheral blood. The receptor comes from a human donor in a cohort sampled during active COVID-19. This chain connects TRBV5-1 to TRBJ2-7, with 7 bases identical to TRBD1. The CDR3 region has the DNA TGCGCCAGCAGACGTCCGGGACAGAGGCCGCCCGAGCAGTACTTC. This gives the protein CASRRPGQRPPEQYF.